This is a list of T cell receptor beta chains from one sample in a study of T cells in localized non-small cell lung cancer. Data came from immunoSEQ multiplex PCR; TCRdb stores just in-frame clones and leaves some out. The data hold 31,000 or so clones, with roughly 86% observed a single time. The sample in question was peripheral blood mononuclear cells, obtained before any cancer treatment. The receptors shown here come from a woman aged 40-75 years with stage III lung adenocarcinoma. CDR3s leave out the opening cysteine and the closing phenylalanine or tryptophan.

TRBJ2-7 TRBV12-2 ASRQGYSYEQY
TRBJ2-1 TRBV11-3 ASLERGPYSGPPSYNEQF
TRBJ1-2 TRBV13 ASSLEGQGAPNYGYT
TRBJ1-2 TRBV4-1 ASSRVRQGDWYGYT
TRBJ2-1 TRBV6-5 ASLGTGINEQF
TRBJ1-5 TRBV6-5 ASSLTANQPQH
TRBJ1-4 TRBV9 ASSPQQGTNEKLF
TRBJ2-3 TRBV2 ASSGTSGRGTDTQY
TRBJ2-1 TRBV7-6 ASSQRSSGNNEQF
TRBJ2-7 TRBV12-5 ASGFRGLPLGPQTSLLAYEQY
TRBJ2-3 TRBV14 ASSLVGTLGTQY
TRBJ2-3 TRBV30 ALGPFLSTDTQY
TRBJ2-7 TRBV18 ASSPERLAYEQY
TRBJ1-2 TRBV5-1 ASSLRTGGDSNYGYT
TRBJ2-5 TRBV5-1 ASSLNQETQY
TRBJ2-1 TRBV5-1 ASSLAFGDIYGQF
TRBJ1-4 TRBV6-1 ASSEGSTNEKLF
TRBJ2-3 TRBV9 ASSAGTSGYTDTQY
TRBJ2-3 TRBV11-2 ASSSRQGVDTQY
TRBJ2-7 TRBV11-2 ASSLSRIYEQY
TRBJ1-4 TRBV9 ASSVELGGGEKLF
TRBJ2-7 TRBV7-2 ASSPPPTGYEQY
TRBJ2-3 TRBV9 ASSGPLAGGTDTQY
TRBJ2-3 TRBV7-2 ASSPRDTQY
TRBJ1-6 TRBV9 ASSVEQGNYYNSPLH
TRBJ1-2 TRBV7-2 ASSPRAAGGGGYT
TRBJ2-7 TRBV11-1 ASSSAVGGATYEQY
TRBJ1-3 TRBV7-6 ASTEVPTGAGNTIY
TRBJ1-1 TRBV5-1 ASSSPGAGTGDLLTMNTEAF
TRBJ1-1 TRBV5-1 ASSGAASNTEAF
TRBJ1-2 TRBV5-1 ASSPDMLYGYT
TRBJ2-2 TRBV5-8 ASSSTGFDGELF
TRBJ2-1 TRBV5-4 ASSAGLAGRGEQF
TRBJ1-2 TRBV27 ASSSLGRIYGYT
TRBJ2-5 TRBV25-1 ASSHRDRGRETQY
TRBJ2-1 TRBV7-9 ASSFGSGASFSYNEQF
TRBJ2-3 TRBV10-1 ASSKTSGRAEDTQY
TRBJ1-1 TRBV28 ASSLSVAARGAF
TRBJ2-3 TRBV29-1 SVVEAGDADTQY
TRBJ2-1 TRBV7-2 ASSLVTAYNEQF
TRBJ1-2 TRBV4-3 ASSQDPGDGYT
TRBJ2-1 TRBV6-6 ASSYSFEVHEQF
TRBJ1-1 TRBV11-2 ASSLGITEAF
TRBJ1-3 TRBV28 ASSFPGPTGNTIY
TRBJ2-2 TRBV7-3 ASSRMTSIGELF
TRBJ2-1 TRBV5-1 ASSLSGDSYNEQF
TRBJ2-5 TRBV5-1 ASSLDPQGARETQY
TRBJ1-1 TRBV5-5 ASRVGYNTEAF
TRBJ2-7 TRBV7-3 ASSLGRSYEQY
TRBJ2-3 TRBV10-3 ASGPGTDTQY
TRBJ1-2 TRBV30 AWSSGGGYT
TRBJ2-1 TRBV19 ASSTIAGEYNEQF
TRBJ2-7 TRBV9 ASSVEQGYEQY
. TRBV4-2 ASSQGQESHEQY
TRBJ2-2 TRBV9 ASSVAGTRGTGELF
TRBJ1-2 TRBV9 ASSSAGTAYGYT
TRBJ2-5 TRBV5-1 ASSLVAGGQETQY